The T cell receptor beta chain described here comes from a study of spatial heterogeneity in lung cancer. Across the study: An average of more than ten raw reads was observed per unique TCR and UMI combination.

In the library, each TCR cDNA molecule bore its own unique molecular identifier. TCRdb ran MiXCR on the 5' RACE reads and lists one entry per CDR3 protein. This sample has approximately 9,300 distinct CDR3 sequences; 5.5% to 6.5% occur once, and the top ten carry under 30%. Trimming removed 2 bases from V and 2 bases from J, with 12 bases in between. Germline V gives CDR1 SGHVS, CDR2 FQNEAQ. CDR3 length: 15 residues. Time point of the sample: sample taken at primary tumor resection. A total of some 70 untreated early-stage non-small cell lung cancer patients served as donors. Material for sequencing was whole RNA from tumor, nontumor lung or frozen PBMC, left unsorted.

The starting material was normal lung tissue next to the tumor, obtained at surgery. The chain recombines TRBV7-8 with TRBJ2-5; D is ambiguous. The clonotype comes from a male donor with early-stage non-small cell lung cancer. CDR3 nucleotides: TGTGCCAGCAGCTTACCAATGACTCCACAAGAGACCCAGTACTTC. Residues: CASSLPMTPQETQYF.